Presented here are 22 T cell receptor beta chains from one specimen sequenced in a study of cytomegalovirus exposure and HLA in healthy donors (dated by TCRdb to between 2016 and 2019). The method behind the library was the immunoSEQ multiplex PCR assay. For the multiplex PCR, a mixture combining 60 forward primers for TCR Vbeta segments and 13 reverse primers for TCR Jbeta segments was used. Not all clones reach the TCRdb copy of this immuneACCESS table, which keeps in-frame sequences only. Checked studies attribute under half of the gap to unresolved V genes and leave the rest unexplained. The sample has 130,000 or so clones on record, approximately 78% of them singletons. The top ten clones comprise more than 1.5% of the sample. The specimen sequenced was PBMCs. The source is a man aged 40-55 years in good health and CMV-seronegative.

The gene calls are TRBV21-1 and TRBJ1-4; the listed D gene, TRBD1, was not tested against the DNA. TRBV21-1 is marked as a pseudogene. CDR3 length equals 13 residues. CDR3 nucleotide sequence: TGTGCCAGCAGCAGTCAGGGTGTCGAAAAACTGTTTTTT. Protein: CASSSQGVEKLFF.

The CDR3 is CASSYSATSGSRGTFF. The CDR3 nucleotides read TGTGCCAGCAGCTACTCTGCAACTAGCGGGAGCAGGGGGACGTTCTTC. The chain carries TRBV7-2 and TRBJ2-1; TRBD2 agrees at 11 bases. Germline V lookup: CDR1 SGHTA, CDR2 FQGNSA. This CDR3 has 16 amino acids. The ends lost 4 bases at V and 15 bases at J; junction bases unmatched: 17.

The chain recombines TRBV7-9 with TRBJ1-5, with no clear D. Germline V gives CDR1 SEHNR, CDR2 FQNEAQ (reference sequence). Trimming shortened V by 1 base and J by 4 bases, and 5 bases separated the two germline ends. The CDR3 consists of 13 residues. The DNA of the CDR3 is TGTGCCAGCAGCTTAGACGGGAATCAGCCCCAGCATTTT. It encodes CASSLDGNQPQHF.

The rearrangement uses TRBV27 and TRBJ2-7; D ambiguous. V lost 7 bases and J lost 1, with 17 bases in between. Germline CDR1 and CDR2: MNHEY and SMNVEV (reference sequence). The CDR3 length is 15 residues. CDR3 nucleotide sequence: TGTGCCAGCAAATCCGTGGCCATATCTTCCTACGAGCAGTACTTC. Translating it yields CASKSVAISSYEQYF.

The rearrangement uses TRBV27 and TRBJ1-5; TRBD1 is a possible D gene (6 bases). This CDR3 comprises 14 residues. Germline V lookup: CDR1 MNHEY, CDR2 SMNVEV (reference sequence). With 8 bases removed from V and 4 bases from J, the gap between germline ends came to 15 bases. CDR3 nucleotides: TGTGCCAGCGCCCTCGGACAGCTAAATCAGCCCCAGCATTTT. Translating it yields CASALGQLNQPQHF.

As regards this clone: A read error may produce the germline difference seen at one junction end. The chain has TRBV28 and TRBJ1-2, with D hard to call. This CDR3 is built from 13 residues. The germline gives CDR1 MDHEN, CDR2 SYDVKM. The CDR3 is CASREDPNYRYTF. DNA for the CDR3: TGTGCCAGCCGGGAGGACCCTAACTATCGCTACACCTTC.

The chain combines TRBV27 with TRBJ1-2, with a weak D call TRBD1 (5 bases). Deletions cut 8 bases from V and 4 bases from J, with 20 bases between. The CDR3 contains 15 residues. Germline V gene lookup returns CDR1 MNHEY and CDR2 SMNVEV (reference sequence). The CDR3 is CASCDSGKARYGYTF. CDR3 sequence (DNA): TGTGCCAGCTGCGACTCAGGGAAGGCCCGCTATGGCTACACCTTC.

The chain combines TRBV12-5 with TRBJ2-2, with D possibly matching TRBD2 (6 bases). Germline CDR1 is LGHNT and CDR2 is FRNRAP. V dropped 4 bases and J dropped 7 bases, with 22 bases sitting between them. This CDR3 has 17 amino acids. The CDR3 reads CASGYWAARGTGGELFF. The CDR3 nucleotides are TGTGCTAGTGGTTATTGGGCCGCGCGGGGAACCGGCGGGGAGCTGTTTTTT.

The rearrangement uses TRBV2 and TRBJ2-1, with TRBD1 matching over 12 bases. The V and J ends lost 5 bases and 6 bases, in that order; junction bases with no gene match: 11. This CDR3 comprises 17 residues. CDR1 SNHLY and CDR2 FYNNEI come from the germline V gene. CDR3 protein: CASSPGTGGAVPNEQFF. The CDR3 DNA reads TGTGCCAGCAGTCCCGGGACAGGGGGCGCGGTGCCCAATGAGCAGTTCTTC.

The V gene is TRBV6-5, the J gene TRBJ1-2; TRBD1 aligns across 7 bases. The V gene end was trimmed by 2 bases and the J gene end by 8 bases; junction bases not matched to a gene: 11. The germline CDR1 and CDR2 sequences are MNHEY and SVGAGI. The CDR3 is 15 amino acids. The CDR3 sequence is CASSYDHTGASGYTF. As DNA, the CDR3 is TGTGCCAGCAGTTACGATCATACAGGGGCCTCGGGCTACACCTTC.

The chain employs TRBV5-8 and TRBJ2-7; the D gene is possibly TRBD1 (5 bases). The V gene lost 5 bases and the J gene lost 2 bases, with 11 bases spanning the gap. The V gene's germline CDR1 is SGHTS and CDR2 YDEGEE. The CDR3 contains 13 residues. CDR3 nucleotides: TGTGCCAGCAGTAACGACAGAGCCTACGAGCAGTACTTC. This sequence encodes CASSNDRAYEQYF.

The rearrangement uses TRBV4-1 and TRBJ1-5, with TRBD1 matching over 9 bases. V lost 1 base to trimming and J lost 5 bases; unmatched junction nucleotides: 6. The CDR3 extends over 16 amino acids. Germline CDR1 and CDR2: MGHRA and YSYEKL. This chain's CDR3 is CASSQGTGTGHQPQHF. CDR3 DNA sequence: TGCGCCAGCAGCCAAGGGACCGGGACAGGGCATCAGCCCCAGCATTTT.

The gene calls are TRBV15 and TRBJ2-5; 10 bases fit TRBD1. The CDR3 has 16 residues. The germline CDR1 and CDR2 sequences are LNHNV and YYDKDF (reference sequence). The V gene end was trimmed by 2 bases and the J gene end by 11 bases; junction bases not matched to a gene: 14. CDR3 region: CATSRTLDRGSEEQYF. DNA for the CDR3: TGTGCCACCAGCAGAACCTTGGACAGGGGGTCTGAAGAGCAGTACTTC.

The CDR3: CASSSQGRHRYGYTF. DNA for the CDR3: TGTGCCAGTTCTTCACAGGGAAGGCACCGCTATGGCTACACCTTC. V usage is TRBV19 and J usage is TRBJ1-2; the D gene is possibly TRBD1 (6 bases). V lost 8 bases, J lost 4 bases, and 20 bases lay in between. The germline gives CDR1 LNHDA, CDR2 SQIVND (reference sequence). This CDR3 has 15 residues.

This clone was counted a single time. The V call is TRBV30, the J call TRBJ2-1; 8 nucleotides line up with TRBD1. The length of the CDR3 is 15 residues. Germline values: CDR1 GTSNPN, CDR2 SVGIG (reference sequence). V lost 5 bases to trimming and J lost 8 bases; unmatched junction nucleotides: 14. This CDR3 is CAWQTGTGSRYEQFF. CDR3 DNA: TGTGCCTGGCAGACCGGGACAGGATCTCGGTATGAGCAGTTCTTC.

V and J are TRBV27 and TRBJ2-1; the match to TRBD1 covers 7 bases. V dropped 4 bases and J dropped 4; count of bases not matched to a gene: 7. The CDR3 covers 15 residues. The V gene's germline CDR1 is MNHEY and CDR2 SMNVEV (reference sequence). CDR3 sequence (DNA): TGTGCCAGCAGTTCCGCCGGGACAGTTTACAATGAGCAGTTCTTC. It translates to CASSSAGTVYNEQFF.

A few counts support this clone. The sample holds other DNA sequences that translate to the same CDR3. V is TRBV7-9 and J is TRBJ1-4; 7 bases are a match to TRBD1. CDR1 is SEHNR and CDR2 is FQNEAQ in the germline V gene (reference sequence). Germline trimming cut 5 bases from V and 8 bases from J; bases unmatched to any gene: 8. The CDR3 is 14 amino acids. Here the CDR3 DNA reads TGTGCCAGCAGCGCGGGACAGACGGGGGAAAAACTGTTTTTT. It codes for CASSAGQTGEKLFF.

The chain combines TRBV6-5 with TRBJ1-1; D perhaps matches TRBD1 (6 bases). V lost 8 bases to trimming and J lost 0 bases, with 16 bases between them. CDR1 is MNHEY, CDR2 SVGAGI, per germline. The CDR3 has 15 amino acids. The CDR3 loop is CASAQIDRMNTEAFF. CDR3 coding DNA: TGTGCCAGCGCCCAGATAGACAGGATGAACACTGAAGCTTTCTTT.

The chain links TRBV11-2 to TRBJ1-3; D unresolved. Germline CDR1 reads SGHAT; CDR2 reads FQNNGV. The CDR3 extends over 17 amino acids. V lost 5 bases, J lost 0 bases, and 17 bases lay in between. The CDR3 sequence: CASSGQGGYYSGNTIYF. The CDR3 DNA reads as TGTGCCAGCAGCGGCCAAGGAGGGTATTACTCTGGAAACACCATATATTTT.

This chain uses TRBV2 with TRBJ1-1, with D maybe TRBD1 (6 bases). This CDR3 has 10 residues. The ends were cut back, 8 bases at V and 14 bases at J, with 15 bases in the middle. In germline, CDR1 is SNHLY, CDR2 FYNNEI. DNA of the CDR3: TGTGCCAGCGGGATAGGGGGAAGATTCTTT. Protein product: CASGIGGRFF.

The rearrangement joins TRBV9 to TRBJ2-7; D is possibly TRBD2 (6 bases). The CDR3 loop spans 13 amino acids. Germline-derived CDR1 and CDR2 are SGDLS and YYNGEE. The V end was cut by 4 bases, the J end by 3 bases, with 11 bases between. The CDR3 bases are TGTGCCAGCAGCCCGGGACTTCTCTACGAGCAGTACTTC. Its translation is CASSPGLLYEQYF.

This sequence joins TRBV30 and TRBJ1-5; TRBD1 is a possible D gene (6 bases). Germline lookup yields CDR1 GTSNPN and CDR2 SVGIG (reference sequence). Between the trimmed V and J ends, which lost 2 bases and 3 bases, there was a span of 8 bases. The CDR3 sequence is 13 residues long. The CDR3 bases are TGTGCCTGGAGTAGACAGGACAATCAGCCCCAGCATTTT. This encodes CAWSRQDNQPQHF.